One sample yielded the 25 T cell receptor beta chains listed below, sequenced in a study of T cell changes during pregnancy in multiple sclerosis. This table comes from immunoSEQ multiplex PCR, and its TCRdb copy is limited to in-frame clones, with some not included. Here the sample spans over 25,000 clones, over 85% being singletons. Here the sequenced sample was CD4+ T cells from peripheral blood mononuclear cells, taken in the first trimester of pregnancy. The receptor set was obtained from a female donor with multiple sclerosis, enrolled in a pregnancy study.

The rearrangement joins TRBV18 to TRBJ1-5; tentative D call: TRBD1 (5 bases). The CDR3 covers 16 residues. Between the trimmed V and J ends, which lost 3 bases and 6 bases, there was a span of 18 bases. The germline V gene encodes CDR1 KGHSH and CDR2 LQKENI. The CDR3 region has the DNA TGTGCCAGCTCACCCCAGGGCTTGGGTTCGGGTCAGCCCCAGCATTTT. Its protein product is CASSPQGLGSGQPQHF.

V is TRBV2 and J is TRBJ1-4; 9 bases are a match to TRBD1. J was trimmed by 8 bases and V by 3 bases; bases with no gene match: 7. The CDR3 contains 15 residues. CDR1 SNHLY and CDR2 FYNNEI come from the germline V gene. CDR3 residues: CASSEWGQGGEKLFF. The CDR3 region has the DNA TGTGCCAGCAGTGAGTGGGGACAGGGTGGAGAAAAACTGTTTTTT.

This rearrangement joins TRBV6-1 to TRBJ1-2; 8 nucleotides agree with TRBD1. The CDR3 sequence is 15 residues long. Germline CDR1 is MNHNS and CDR2 is SASEGT. The junction had 8 bases not matched to a gene; V was cut back by 1 base and J by 7 bases. CDR3 sequence (DNA): TGTGCCAGCAGTGAAGTCTCCGGGACAGGTGGTGGCTACACCTTC. It specifies CASSEVSGTGGGYTF.

This chain connects TRBV13 to TRBJ2-3; 15 positions agree with TRBD2. V dropped 4 bases and J dropped 6; count of bases not matched to a gene: 2. CDR1 and CDR2 (germline): PRHDT, FYEKMQ (reference sequence). This CDR3 spans 15 amino acids. CDR3 nucleotides: TGTGCCAGCAGCTCCGGACTAGCGGGGGGGGATACGCAGTATTTT. This sequence encodes CASSSGLAGGDTQYF.

This chain connects TRBV6-5 to TRBJ1-2; D perhaps matches TRBD1 (5 bases). Germline CDR1 and CDR2: MNHEY and SVGAGI. The CDR3 contains 14 residues. The V end lost 6 bases, the J end lost 7 bases, and 18 bases lay between the germline ends. The CDR3 reads CASSRLQAPSGYTF. For the CDR3, the DNA is TGTGCCAGCAGCCGCCTACAGGCTCCCTCTGGCTACACCTTC.

This chain joins TRBV5-4 and TRBJ2-3; 9 bases are shared with TRBD2. CDR1 and CDR2 from the germline V gene are SGHNT and YYREEE (reference sequence). The CDR3 runs 15 residues. V trimming: 5 bases; J trimming: 5 bases; junction bases outside the gene matches: 9. The CDR3 loop reads CASRLWGLAKDTQYF. The CDR3 nucleotides read TGTGCCAGCAGACTTTGGGGACTAGCTAAAGATACGCAGTATTTT.

The genes are TRBV5-6 and TRBJ1-1, with D possibly being TRBD1 (5 bases). The germline gives CDR1 SGHDT, CDR2 YYEEEE. Deletions cut 0 bases from V and 1 base from J, with 7 bases between. The CDR3 is 14 residues long. The CDR3 sequence is CASSLGDRNTEAFF. Written as DNA, the CDR3 is TGTGCCAGCAGCTTGGGAGACAGGAACACTGAAGCTTTCTTT.

This chain connects TRBV27 to TRBJ1-2; TRBD1 matches 11 bases. The V and J ends lost 4 bases and 0 bases, in that order; junction bases with no gene match: 7. This CDR3 contains 17 residues. CDR1 and CDR2 from the germline V gene are MNHEY and SMNVEV (reference sequence). The CDR3: CASSYIGQGAPNYGYTF. The CDR3 DNA reads as TGTGCCAGCAGTTACATCGGACAGGGGGCGCCTAACTATGGCTACACCTTC.

The CDR3 region has the DNA TGCGCCAGCAGCTTGGGGGCAGGCCGTCAGCCCCAGCATTTT. Its translation: CASSLGAGRQPQHF. The chain is built from TRBV5-1 and TRBJ1-5; D remains unclear. The CDR3 has 14 amino acids. Trimming took 0 bases from V and 6 from J, leaving 10 bases between them. CDR1 and CDR2 from the germline V gene are SGHRS and YFSETQ.

J is TRBJ2-1 and V is TRBV7-9; 8 bases are a match to TRBD1. Germline lookup yields CDR1 SEHNR and CDR2 FQNEAQ (reference sequence). Losses at the gene ends were 5 bases for V and 7 bases for J; bases not matched to a gene: 10. The length of the CDR3 is 15 residues. The CDR3 nucleotides are TGTGCCAGCAGCAGAGGACAGGGAACTTTGAATGAGCAGTTCTTC. Residues: CASSRGQGTLNEQFF.

V gene TRBV19 combines with J gene TRBJ2-1; TRBD2 aligns across 9 bases. V lost 2 bases, J lost 7 bases, and 6 bases stayed unmatched. This CDR3 has 15 residues. Germline V gene data show CDR1 as LNHDA and CDR2 as SQIVND (reference sequence). The DNA of the CDR3 is TGTGCCAGTAGTATAAAGCGGGGGGATAGGAATGAGCAGTTCTTC. Its translation is CASSIKRGDRNEQFF. The whole variable domain, filled in from reference TRBV19 and TRBJ2-1, reads DGGITQSPKYLFRKEGQNVTLSCEQNLNHDAMYWYRQDPGQGLRLIYYSQIVNDFQKGDIAEGYSVSREKKESFPLTVTSAQKNPTAFYLCASSIKRGDRNEQFFGPGTRLTVL.

The gene calls are TRBV7-9 and TRBJ2-1; 11 positions match TRBD2. CDR1 is SEHNR, CDR2 FQNEAQ, per germline (reference sequence). V shed 5 bases, J shed 5 bases, and the junction held 2 bases outside the gene matches. CDR3 length equals 14 residues. The CDR3, as DNA: TGTGCCAGCAGCGTGGGACTAGCGGACAATGAGCAGTTCTTC. Translating gives CASSVGLADNEQFF.

The genes are TRBV19 and TRBJ1-6; D is ambiguous. Trimming stripped 3 bases from V and 7 bases from J, with 4 bases between. The CDR3 sequence is 12 residues long. Germline V CDR1 and CDR2: LNHDA, SQIVND (reference sequence). CDR3 coding DNA: TGTGCCAGTAGTATCAGAAATTCACCCCTCCACTTT. Its protein is CASSIRNSPLHF.

This rearrangement joins TRBV2 to TRBJ1-6, with D possibly matching TRBD1 (5 bases). Trimming removed 6 bases at V and 0 bases at J, with 12 bases between. The CDR3 has 16 residues. The V gene's germline CDR1 is SNHLY and CDR2 FYNNEI. CDR3 bases: TGTGCCAGCAGAGGGGAGGGGAGCTCCTATAATTCACCCCTCCACTTT. Translation: CASRGEGSSYNSPLHF. Full variable domain (missing parts from reference TRBV2 and TRBJ1-6): EPEVTQTPSHQVTQMGQEVILRCVPISNHLYFYWYRQILGQKVEFLVSFYNNEISEKSEIFDDQFSVERPDGSNFTLKIRSTKLEDSAMYFCASRGEGSSYNSPLHFGNGTRLTVT.

The rearrangement uses TRBV10-3 and TRBJ1-3, with 7 bases aligning to TRBD1. Germline V gene sequence: CDR1 ENHRY, CDR2 SYGVKD. J lost 2 bases, V lost 11 bases, and 6 bases had no gene match. The CDR3 is made up of 13 amino acids. This CDR3 reads CAAQQGPGNTIYF. CDR3 DNA: TGTGCCGCGCAACAGGGGCCTGGAAACACCATATATTTT.

The rearrangement joins TRBV2 to TRBJ1-2; D is possibly TRBD1 (6 bases). The germline gives CDR1 SNHLY, CDR2 FYNNEI. The CDR3 consists of 12 residues. Trimming removed 5 bases from V and 4 bases from J, with 8 bases in between. The DNA for the CDR3 is TGTGCCAGCAGTCCGGACAGCTATGGCTACACCTTC. This encodes CASSPDSYGYTF.

The chain links TRBV5-1 to TRBJ1-2; 8 bases map to TRBD1. The CDR3 totals 16 residues. CDR1 is SGHRS and CDR2 is YFSETQ in the germline V gene. V shed 4 bases, J shed 3 bases, and the junction held 11 bases outside the gene matches. This chain's CDR3 is CASSLKAGGLDYGYTF. The CDR3 DNA reads TGCGCCAGCAGCCTCAAGGCAGGGGGCCTGGACTATGGCTACACCTTC.

The table lists this clone with a count of one. This rearrangement joins TRBV7-2 to TRBJ2-7; maybe TRBD1 (8 bases). The CDR3 length is 15 residues. Trimming left V 5 bases short and J 7 bases short, with 21 bases between. Germline assignment: CDR1 SGHTA and CDR2 FQGNSA. The CDR3 sequence is CASSPRDYRGREQYF. The CDR3 region has the DNA TGTGCCAGCAGCCCTAGGGACTACAGGGGGAGGGAGCAGTACTTC.

This chain joins TRBV7-2 and TRBJ2-7; 10 bases agree with TRBD2. Germline V CDR1 and CDR2: SGHTA, FQGNSA. The V and J ends lost 5 bases and 0 bases, in that order; junction bases with no gene match: 16. The CDR3 spans 19 residues. CDR3 nucleotides: TGTGCCAGCAGCCCCATAAGAGTAGCGGGGGGCCTAGACTCCTACGAGCAGTACTTC. Its translation: CASSPIRVAGGLDSYEQYF. Full variable domain (outside the CDR3, taken from reference TRBV7-2 and TRBJ2-7): GAGVSQSPSNKVTEKGKDVELRCDPISGHTALYWYRQSLGQGLEFLIYFQGNSAPDKSGLPSDRFSAERTGGSVSTLTIQRTQQEDSAVYLCASSPIRVAGGLDSYEQYFGPGTRLTVT.

The chain couples TRBV4-3 to TRBJ2-7; 7 nucleotides agree with TRBD2. Germline CDR1 is LGHNA and CDR2 is YSLEER. Trimming removed 0 bases from V and 3 bases from J; junction bases left unmatched: 2. The CDR3 sequence is 14 residues long. The CDR3 coding sequence is TGCGCCAGCAGCCAAGAAAAGCGGGGCTACGAGCAGTACTTC. Translation gives CASSQEKRGYEQYF.

The gene calls are TRBV2 and TRBJ1-4; 12 bases line up with TRBD1. The V gene end was trimmed by 1 base and the J gene end by 15 bases; junction bases not matched to a gene: 9. The CDR3 extends over 15 amino acids. Germline lookup yields CDR1 SNHLY and CDR2 FYNNEI. The CDR3 protein is CASSEDPGQGAMVFF. The CDR3 bases are TGTGCCAGCAGTGAAGATCCGGGACAGGGGGCGATGGTGTTTTTT.

The gene calls are TRBV7-2 and TRBJ2-1; 14 positions match TRBD2. Germline loops: CDR1 SGHTA, CDR2 FQGNSA. This CDR3 comprises 16 residues. V lost 6 bases, J lost 3 bases, and 4 bases stayed unmatched. CDR3 residues: CASRLGLAGVYNEQFF. CDR3 DNA: TGTGCCAGCAGATTGGGACTAGCGGGGGTCTACAATGAGCAGTTCTTC.

V is TRBV6-5 and J is TRBJ1-2, with D possibly being TRBD1 (6 bases). This CDR3 contains 14 residues. Germline V lookup: CDR1 MNHEY, CDR2 SVGAGI. The V end lost 1 base, the J end lost 6 bases, and 12 bases lay between the germline ends. The CDR3 region has the DNA TGTGCCAGCAGTTACTACAGGGAAGGGAATGGCTACACCTTC. It codes for CASSYYREGNGYTF.

V is TRBV5-4 and J is TRBJ1-4, with D perhaps matching TRBD1 (6 bases). Trimming stripped 0 bases from V and 5 bases from J, with 11 bases between. Germline assignment: CDR1 SGHNT and CDR2 YYREEE (reference sequence). The CDR3 runs to 15 residues. The CDR3 region is CASSLGGQGNEKLFF. The CDR3 coding sequence is TGTGCCAGCAGCTTGGGCGGGCAGGGGAATGAAAAACTGTTTTTT.

The rearrangement links TRBV5-4 to TRBJ2-1; 8 bases are a match to TRBD1. The CDR3 consists of 15 residues. CDR1 is SGHNT, CDR2 YYREEE, per germline (reference sequence). J gave up 0 bases and V 4 bases, and 3 bases lay outside the gene matches. The CDR3 bases are TGTGCCAGCAGCAACCAGGGGGCCTCCTACAATGAGCAGTTCTTC. This sequence encodes CASSNQGASYNEQFF.